What follows are 16 T cell receptor beta chains derived from one specimen sequenced in a study of beta chain features in type 1 diabetes. No antigen has been identified for these receptors. Broader study findings: In all four CD4+ subsets, TCRB CDR3 length was significantly, moderately reduced in type 1 diabetes.

What was sequenced were expressed TCRB transcripts, since all of the isolated RNA had been reverse transcribed. The repertoire was sequenced with immunoSEQ multiplex PCR; TCRdb's copy has only in-frame clones and lacks some. The sample lists about 370,000 clones; 9.5% to 10% were seen once. The sequenced sample was central memory CD4+ T cells from blood. The origin of the receptors is a man aged 30 to 45 with type 1 diabetes.

This clone was seen many times. The J gene is TRBJ1-2, the V gene TRBV14; D is uncertain. V was cut by 0 bases and J by 7 bases, with 12 bases left in between. In germline, CDR1 is SGHDN, CDR2 FVKESK. There are 14 residues in the CDR3. CDR3 DNA: TGTGCCAGCAGCCAAGATCTGGGTGGAACTGGCTACACCTTC. It translates to CASSQDLGGTGYTF. Based on the CDR3 plus reference TRBV14 and TRBJ1-2, the full variable domain is EAGVTQFPSHSVIEKGQTVTLRCDPISGHDNLYWYRRVMGKEIKFLLHFVKESKQDESGMPNNRFLAERTGGTYSTLKVQPAELEDSGVYFCASSQDLGGTGYTFGSGTRLTVV.

This chain connects TRBV7-9 to TRBJ1-6, with no clear D. Germline loops: CDR1 SEHNR, CDR2 FQNEAQ (reference sequence). The CDR3 is made up of 14 amino acids. The V end lost 2 bases, the J end lost 9 bases, and 11 bases lay between the germline ends. CDR3 sequence (DNA): TGTGCCAGCAGCTTAATACACAACGCTTCACCCCTCCACTTT. Protein: CASSLIHNASPLHF. Filled out from reference TRBV7-9 and TRBJ1-6, the complete variable domain reads DTGVSQNPRHKITKRGQNVTFRCDPISEHNRLYWYRQTLGQGPEFLTYFQNEAQLEKSRLLSDRFSAERPKGSFSTLEIQRTEQGDSAMYLCASSLIHNASPLHFGNGTRLTVT.

The chain combines TRBV5-1 with TRBJ1-2; D uncertain. This CDR3 is built from 13 residues. CDR1 and CDR2 (germline): SGHRS, YFSETQ. V lost 0 bases and J lost 3, with 6 bases in between. The CDR3 DNA is TGCGCCAGCAGCTTGGAGACACACTATGGCTACACCTTC. Translating gives CASSLETHYGYTF.

The J gene is TRBJ2-2, the V gene TRBV12-5; D possibly corresponds to TRBD1 (5 bases). The V end was cut by 2 bases, the J end by 0 bases, with 13 bases between. CDR1 LGHNT and CDR2 FRNRAP come from the germline V gene. CDR3 length: 17 residues. The CDR3 region is CASGLMQGRANTGELFF. The CDR3 DNA reads as TGTGCTAGTGGTTTGATGCAGGGCCGCGCGAACACCGGGGAGCTGTTTTTT.

The V and J genes are TRBV11-1 and TRBJ2-3; 10 bases fit TRBD2. CDR1 is SGHAT and CDR2 is FQDESV in the germline V gene (reference sequence). There are 14 residues in the CDR3. Unmatched junction bases numbered 5, after V lost 5 bases and J lost 6 bases. In DNA, the CDR3 is TGTGCCAGCAGCCCCGGGACTAGCGTGGATACGCAGTATTTT. Translated, it gives CASSPGTSVDTQYF.

Regarding this clone: This sample includes further DNA sequences coding for the same CDR3. The V gene is TRBV28, the J gene TRBJ2-1; no firm D call. Germline assignment: CDR1 MDHEN and CDR2 SYDVKM. Trimming stripped 6 bases from V and 4 bases from J, with 10 bases between. The CDR3 runs 13 residues. Here the CDR3 reads CASRGDRYNEQFF. The DNA of the CDR3 is TGTGCCAGCAGAGGAGACCGTTACAATGAGCAGTTCTTC.

This clone was seen more than once but under ten times. J is TRBJ2-2 and V is TRBV13; D might be TRBD2 (6 bases). This CDR3 has 13 residues. In germline, CDR1 is PRHDT, CDR2 FYEKMQ (reference sequence). V lost 5 bases to trimming and J lost 3 bases, with 7 bases between them. CDR3 sequence: CASSRGDTGELFF. CDR3 in DNA: TGTGCCAGCAGCCGCGGGGACACCGGGGAGCTGTTTTTT.

The rearrangement links TRBV6-1 to TRBJ2-3, with 8 positions matching TRBD2. Germline V CDR1 and CDR2: MNHNS, SASEGT. V was clipped by 8 bases and J by 2 bases; unmatched bases: 3. There are 13 residues in the CDR3. The CDR3 sequence is CASGGRTTDTQYF. DNA of the CDR3: TGTGCCAGCGGCGGGAGGACCACAGATACGCAGTATTTT.

This clone has more than one count but fewer than ten. This chain links TRBV12-5 with TRBJ2-3, with 9 nucleotides matching TRBD1. J was trimmed by 3 bases and V by 1 base; bases with no gene match: 8. Per the germline V gene, CDR1 is LGHNT and CDR2 is FRNRAP. This CDR3 spans 17 amino acids. CDR3 sequence: CASGLGQGEFGTDTQYF. In nucleotides, the CDR3 is TGTGCTAGTGGTTTGGGACAGGGGGAGTTTGGGACAGATACGCAGTATTTT. The variable domain in full, completed from reference TRBV12-5 and TRBJ2-3, reads DARVTQTPRHKVTEMGQEVTMRCQPILGHNTVFWYRQTMMQGLELLAYFRNRAPLDDSGMPKDRFSAEMPDATLATLKIQPSEPRDSAVYFCASGLGQGEFGTDTQYFGPGTRLTVL.

This clone was recorded once. This chain connects TRBV6-1 to TRBJ1-1; 11 bases map to TRBD1. Unmatched junction bases numbered 6, after V lost 3 bases and J lost 6 bases. CDR3 length equals 15 residues. Looked up from germline, CDR1 is MNHNS and CDR2 is SASEGT. The CDR3 nucleotides read TGTGCCAGCAGTGAGTGGGACAGGGGGGACGCTGAAGCTTTCTTT. Residues: CASSEWDRGDAEAFF.

The rearrangement links TRBV28 to TRBJ2-2; 7 nucleotides agree with TRBD1. Germline V gives CDR1 MDHEN, CDR2 SYDVKM. The CDR3 extends over 17 amino acids. V trimming: 3 bases; J trimming: 6 bases; junction bases outside the gene matches: 13. CDR3 in DNA: TGTGCCAGCAGTTTCAGACAGGGAATGAAAGGATCCGGGGAGCTGTTTTTT. Translated, it gives CASSFRQGMKGSGELFF.

The chain carries TRBV15 and TRBJ2-7; no firm D call. Per the germline V gene, CDR1 is LNHNV and CDR2 is YYDKDF (reference sequence). Trimming took off 2 bases at V and 0 bases at J, with 11 bases between the two ends. The length of the CDR3 is 15 residues. CDR3 bases: TGTGCCACCAGCAGACATGCGGAGAGCTCCTACGAGCAGTACTTC. Translating gives CATSRHAESSYEQYF.

The rearrangement uses TRBV9 and TRBJ2-1, with D perhaps matching TRBD1 (5 bases). This CDR3 has 16 residues. CDR1 SGDLS and CDR2 YYNGEE come from the germline V gene. V was trimmed by 4 bases and J by 13 bases, leaving 27 bases between them. This chain's CDR3 is CASSPGFRDPPESQFF. The CDR3, as DNA: TGTGCCAGCAGCCCCGGGTTCAGGGATCCCCCGGAATCTCAGTTCTTC.

This sequence joins TRBV9 and TRBJ2-7; TRBD2 matches at 10 bases. This CDR3 has 14 residues. Trimming cost V 0 bases and J 5 bases; bases outside gene matches: 2. Germline V CDR1 and CDR2: SGDLS, YYNGEE. The CDR3 region has the DNA TGTGCCAGCAGCGTAGCTCTAGCGGGAGACGAGCAGTACTTC. It encodes CASSVALAGDEQYF.

This clone was seen more than once but under ten times. The genes are TRBV7-2 and TRBJ1-1, with D unclear. Germline V gives CDR1 SGHTA, CDR2 FQGNSA. The V gene lost 3 bases and the J gene lost 2 bases, with 7 bases spanning the gap. This CDR3 comprises 13 residues. The CDR3 reads CASSFVDNTEAFF. The CDR3 DNA reads as TGTGCCAGCAGCTTCGTGGATAACACTGAAGCTTTCTTT.

This clone was observed a few times. The chain couples TRBV5-1 to TRBJ2-4; D unresolved. The germline V and J ends were trimmed by 7 bases and 8 bases, with 16 bases remaining between them. The CDR3 totals 13 residues. Germline V lookup: CDR1 SGHRS, CDR2 YFSETQ. The CDR3 loop is CASGEPAEDIQYF. The CDR3 coding sequence is TGCGCCAGCGGAGAGCCTGCCGAGGACATTCAGTACTTC.